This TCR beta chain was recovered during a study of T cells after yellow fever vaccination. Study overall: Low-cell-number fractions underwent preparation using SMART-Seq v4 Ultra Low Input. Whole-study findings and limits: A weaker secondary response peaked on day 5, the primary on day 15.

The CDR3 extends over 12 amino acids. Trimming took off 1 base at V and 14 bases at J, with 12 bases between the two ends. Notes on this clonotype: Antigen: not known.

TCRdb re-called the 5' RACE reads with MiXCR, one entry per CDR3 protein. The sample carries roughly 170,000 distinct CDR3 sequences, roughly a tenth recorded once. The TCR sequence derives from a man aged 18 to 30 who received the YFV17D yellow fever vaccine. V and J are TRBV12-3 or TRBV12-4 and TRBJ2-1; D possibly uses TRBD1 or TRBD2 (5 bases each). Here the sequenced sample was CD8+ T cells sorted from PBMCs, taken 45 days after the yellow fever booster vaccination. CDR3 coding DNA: TGTGCCAGCAGTTTAGTGGGGACCCCCGAGTTCTTC. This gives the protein CASSLVGTPEFF.